The clone carrying this T cell receptor beta chain showed up many times. After removal of 5 bases from V and 0 bases from J, the junction contained 3 bases not matched to a gene. This CDR3 is built from 16 residues. The germline CDR1 and CDR2 sequences are MNHEY and SVGEGT. The data derive from a study of T cells after yellow fever vaccination. TCRdb reprocessed the 5' RACE reads via MiXCR and lists one record per CDR3 protein. Of approximately 140,000 distinct CDR3 sequences in the sample, around 7.7% were seen once. The material sequenced was CD4+ T cells sorted from PBMCs, taken 5 days after the yellow fever booster vaccination. The sequence came from a man aged 30 to 45 who received the YFV17D yellow fever vaccine. The rearrangement joins TRBV6-2 or TRBV6-3 to TRBJ2-1; TRBD2 matches 11 bases. CDR3 sequence: CASSRLAGYSYNEQFF. CDR3 bases: TGTGCCAGCAGTCGACTAGCGGGATACTCCTACAATGAGCAGTTCTTC.